This T cell receptor beta chain was recovered during a study of OX40 agonist ivuxolimab in advanced cancers. Turning to the study itself: 30% to 40% of patients had received prior checkpoint inhibitor therapy. Study-wide results and caveats: Circulating CD4+ and CD8+ T cells showed clonal expansion by week 6 at 0.1 to 3.0 mg/kg.

Produced via immunoSEQ multiplex PCR; TCRdb's table is partial and in-frame only. The sample yields 65,000 or so clones, 86% seen once. Germline V lookup: CDR1 SGHRS, CDR2 YFSETQ. V lost 1 base, J lost 0 bases, and 2 bases stayed unmatched. CDR3 length: 15 residues. The sample holds a few counts of this clone. Its antigen is as yet unknown. The sequences come from CD4+ or CD8+ T cells sorted from blood, collected in a trial of the OX40 agonist ivuxolimab. This receptor was obtained from an adult with an advanced solid tumor such as melanoma, head and neck, liver or kidney cancer. The V call is TRBV5-1, the J call TRBJ2-3; 7 positions match TRBD2. Written as DNA, the CDR3 is TGCGCCAGCAGCTTGTGGGGGGGAAGCACAGATACGCAGTATTTT. Protein: CASSLWGGSTDTQYF.